A selection of T cell receptor beta chains follows, all from one sample in a study of PD-1 blockade in classical Hodgkin lymphoma. Data came from immunoSEQ multiplex PCR; TCRdb stores just in-frame clones and leaves some out. Among about 90,000 clones, around nine tenths were seen once, and the ten largest hold around 2.7%. Sequencing used peripheral blood mononuclear cells (PBMCs), obtained before the fourth cycle of nivolumab. The source is a human donor with classical Hodgkin lymphoma. The CDR3 runs from the conserved cysteine through the conserved F or W.

J	V	CDR3
TRBJ1-2	TRBV5-4	CASSLEPGGFPISYGYTF
TRBJ1-4	TRBV6-1	CASSEDGENEKLFF
TRBJ2-7	TRBV6-6	CASSYSDYEQYF
TRBJ2-5	TRBV30	CACPGLPGETQYF
TRBJ1-5	TRBV7-2	CASSLAGNHQPQHF
TRBJ2-3	TRBV5-4	CASSLAPPTDTQYF
TRBJ2-3	TRBV11-2	CASSVTAGLSSTDTQYF
TRBJ1-5	TRBV6-1	CASSDGGSWGEWSNQPQHF
TRBJ2-7	TRBV5-1	CASSNSYSYEQYF
TRBJ2-4	TRBV6-6	CASSASGDIAKNIQYF
TRBJ1-4	TRBV19	CASSPDRTGGSEKLFF
TRBJ1-1	TRBV7-8	CASSPTGRYTEAFF
TRBJ1-1	TRBV7-9	CASSQADKGGAEAFF
TRBJ1-2	TRBV29-1	CSVEDSANYGYTF
TRBJ1-2	TRBV18	CASSVGGSDGYTF
TRBJ2-1	TRBV27	CASSLRRGGFGDNEQFF
TRBJ1-2	TRBV30	CAWRGEGNYGYTF
TRBJ1-5	TRBV19	CASSIRVYSNQPQHF
TRBJ2-1	TRBV18	CASSSSPLPNEQFF
TRBJ1-2	TRBV4-2	CASSQDQGTRGYTF
TRBJ2-1	TRBV5-1	CASSYDLSGGAYNEQFF
TRBJ2-7	TRBV9	CASSPQLGGGAREQYF
TRBJ2-5	TRBV5-6	CASSLVGQGARGTQYF
TRBJ2-3	TRBV7-2	CASSLGGTNTDTQYF
TRBJ1-2	TRBV5-1	CASSLGVGLLDGYTF
TRBJ2-7	TRBV6-6	CASSYGLAGRYEQYF
TRBJ1-1	TRBV4-3	CASSQELAGSENTEAFF